The sequence of this T cell receptor (beta chain) was determined in a study of breast tumors, draining lymph nodes, adjacent tissues. The ends were cut back, 7 bases at V and 0 bases at J, with 6 bases in the middle. The CDR3 runs to 12 residues. Germline V gene sequence: CDR1 SNHLY, CDR2 FYNNEI. This clonotype has a count of ten or more. Its antigen is not identified. Samples came from axillary lymph nodes draining the breast cancer. MiXCR, applied by TCRdb to the multiplex PCR reads, yields one record per CDR3 protein. In the table there are fewer than 250,000 distinct CDR3 sequences, around 32% of which are singletons. Study-wide results and limits: Tumor TCR diversity was below lymph nodes but above nontumor tissue. Tumor and nontumor repertoires were significantly more similar in luminal-like than in basal-like breast cancer. Tumor T cell lymph node origin was a supported hypothesis, not proven. The data were judged consistent with most tumor T cells coming from lymph node and expanding in tumor.

The chain joins TRBV2 to TRBJ2-5; D call uncertain. This receptor was identified in a female donor with breast cancer. Some clones in this sample may be carry-over from other donors' samples. The sample was axillary lymph node tissue. The CDR3 loop reads CASKGNQETQYF. CDR3 DNA: TGTGCCAGCAAGGGCAACCAAGAGACCCAGTACTTC.